This section outlines one TCR beta chain sequence together with its context. With V trimmed by 7 bases and J by 4 bases, 14 bases remained unmatched. Germline CDR1 reads LNHDA; CDR2 reads SQIVND (reference sequence). The length of the CDR3 is 17 residues. As originally analysed: Reference gene primer amplification gave nucleated cell count estimates. Clones were read by immunoSEQ multiplex PCR, and TCRdb kept only the in-frame ones, dropping some. D and trimming were read from the DNA, whereas the V and J calls and clone size are those reported in that table. This table has approximately 220,000 clones, 70% to 90% appearing once. The sample originates from a study of blood T cell repertoires in COVID-19. Study summary: Whether acute or convalescent, the COVID-19 samples came from the United States, Italy and Spain.

Exposed volunteers were people who met a COVID-19 case within 2 weeks before study entry. Sequenced: PBMCs or T cells enriched from blood (not recorded which). V gene TRBV19 combines with J gene TRBJ2-1, with 9 bases aligning to TRBD2. The sequence was obtained from a woman aged 25 to 39 who had been exposed to COVID-19. The CDR3 region has the DNA TGTGCCAGTACCCGAGGAGGAGGAAGCGGGGGGTACAATGAGCAGTTCTTC. Protein sequence: CASTRGGGSGGYNEQFF.